The sequence of this TCR beta chain was determined in a study of T cell responses to AZD1222 COVID-19 vaccine. General study points: Vaccination with two AZD1222 doses was followed by a rise in Spike-specific TCR breadth and depth. Spike as a whole was targeted by vaccine-associated CD4 TCRs, dominant at 160-218 and 743-854. No day 14 peak samples; only post-peak repertoires were characterized. A mostly white British donor set with more females was recruited, and clonal diversity was possibly underestimated.

Comment on this clone: Its antigen is still unknown.

Here immunoSEQ multiplex PCR was the method, and the copy in TCRdb shows in-frame clones only, minus some. The sample carries 80,000 or so clones, around 90% recorded once. This CDR3 has 13 residues. Germline V lookup: CDR1 SGHTA, CDR2 FQGNSA. Trimming stripped 5 bases from V and 5 bases from J, with 10 bases between. Material: peripheral blood, obtained on day 0 of AZD1222 vaccination. The receptor comes from an adult in good health. V is TRBV7-2 and J is TRBJ1-5; no clear D gene. The CDR3 DNA reads TGTGCCAGCAGCCCTCATTTCGATCAGCCCCAGCATTTT. It codes for CASSPHFDQPQHF. The full variable domain, its missing parts supplied by reference TRBV7-2 and TRBJ1-5, is GAGVSQSPSNKVTEKGKDVELRCDPISGHTALYWYRQSLGQGLEFLIYFQGNSAPDKSGLPSDRFSAERTGGSVSTLTIQRTQQEDSAVYLCASSPHFDQPQHFGDGTRLSIL.